This paragraph covers one TCR beta chain sequence. This clonotype was seen repeatedly, ten times or more. The specificity of this receptor is unknown. No much larger clonotype is one base removed from it; base qualities were not supplied. The library was prepared using PCR. For sequencing, an Illumina HiSeq 2500 was employed. TCRdb trimmed public reads at Q25 via fastp, called clones via MiXCR and kept in-frame beta chains. Records with the same CDR3 protein are collapsed into one entry carrying the most frequent genes and DNA. Across this sample there are more than 10,000 distinct CDR3 sequences, with around 12% seen only once. The ten largest clones capture 25% to 30% of the sample. V is shortened by 2 bases, J by 7 bases, and the region joining them spans 5 bases. The germline V gene (reference sequence) supplies CDR1 LNHDA and CDR2 SQIVND. From the cysteine up to the phenylalanine, the CDR3 has a length of 11 residues. Left in the record is the CDR3 DNA by itself, 33 bases read in frame from the first base.

This sample was included in a study of CXCR3 chemokines and chemotherapy response in bladder cancer (dated by TCRdb to 2022 to 2024). Turning to the overall study: The study set out to examine whether the activity of the CXCR3 chemokine system within tumors predicted response to chemotherapy in human bladder cancer.

The TCR sequence derives from a human donor with bladder cancer that did not respond to neoadjuvant chemotherapy. The sample was collected from a patient whose treatment included neoadjuvant chemotherapy. The V and J genes are TRBV19 and TRBJ1-2; TRBD1 might be the D gene, on 5 matching bases. Read as DNA, the sequence is TGTGCCAGTAGTATACAGGGTGGCTACACCTTC. Translation gives CASSIQGGYTF.